This T cell receptor (beta chain) is from a study of blood T cells in healthy people across ages. Across the study: When template switching was applied, about one barcoded beta molecule was captured per two T cells.

This CDR3 is 15 amino acids long. Germline V gene data show CDR1 as KGHSH and CDR2 as LQKENI. The J segment lost 6 bases and the V segment lost 4 bases, leaving 10 bases of the junction unmatched. Using a J-beta primer mix together with a sample-barcoded 5' primer, a second PCR was run for about 7 to 12 cycles. TCRdb called the 5' RACE reads again in MiXCR, with one record for every CDR3 protein. Found here are fewer than 1,000,000 distinct CDR3 sequences, 40% to 50% of them singletons; the top ten hold approximately 19%. As for this clonotype: Its matching antigen is unknown.

Overall study findings and caveats: Older individuals had lower TCR beta diversity per million T cells (the decline was roughly linear).

The source is a man in his 60s in good health. This chain connects TRBV18 to TRBJ1-2; 8 bases fit TRBD1. Sequencing used blood. The CDR3 protein is CASSRARGLQDGYTF. In DNA, the CDR3 is TGTGCCAGCTCACGCGCCAGGGGGCTTCAAGATGGCTACACCTTC.